The entry below gives a single T cell receptor beta chain sequence along with its context. The antigen remains unidentified. Gene labels here are mouse ones. The read halts 1 residue ahead of the CDR3 end, with the missing end drawn from the germline J gene. Germline-derived CDR1 and CDR2 are NNHNN and SYGAGS (reference sequence). The J segment lost 1 base and the V segment lost 3 bases, leaving 6 bases of the junction unmatched. The CDR3 totals 17 residues. This entry is derived from a study of tissue T cells after allogeneic stem cell transplantation. TCRdb keeps only in-frame clones here, not all; method: immunoSEQ multiplex PCR. The table includes about 4,100 clones, roughly half detected once. Specified time point: mouse harvest day 14 after allogeneic transplant. Each mouse received 10^7 T-cell-depleted marrow cells plus 10^6 splenic CD5+ T cells by tail vein. General study points: Motif-based clustering found tissue-specific repertoire signatures shared across patients, though few clones were shared. Anatomically similar tissues had similar TCR repertoires within each patient. Blood and spleen captured only part of the tissue TCR repertoire. Some tissue clones might be persisting host cells; their alloreactivity or antigen specificity was not determined.

The TCR sequence derives from a female BALB/c mouse given C57BL/6 T cells with graft-versus-host disease after an allogeneic hematopoietic cell transplant. The chain is built from TRBV13-2 and TRBJ2-5; 12 nucleotides align to TRBD1. The specimen was lymph node tissue. The sequenced CDR3 bases are TGTGCCAGCGGTGTCGGAGGGACAGGGGGCTACCAAGACACCCAGTAC. This translates into CASGVGGTGGYQDTQY. The CDR3 reads in full as CASGVGGTGGYQDTQYF.